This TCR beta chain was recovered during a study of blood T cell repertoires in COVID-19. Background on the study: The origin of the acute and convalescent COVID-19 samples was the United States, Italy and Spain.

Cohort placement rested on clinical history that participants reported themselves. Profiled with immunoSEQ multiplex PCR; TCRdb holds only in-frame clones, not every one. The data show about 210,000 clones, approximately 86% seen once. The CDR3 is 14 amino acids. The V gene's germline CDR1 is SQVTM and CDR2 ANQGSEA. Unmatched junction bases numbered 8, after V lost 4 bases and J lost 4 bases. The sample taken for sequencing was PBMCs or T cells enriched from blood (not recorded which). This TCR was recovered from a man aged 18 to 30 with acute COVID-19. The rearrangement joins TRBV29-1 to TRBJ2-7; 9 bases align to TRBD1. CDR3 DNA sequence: TGCAGCGTTGGCCGGGACAGGGCGATTTACGAGCAGTACTTC. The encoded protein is CSVGRDRAIYEQYF.